Given below is one T cell receptor (beta chain) in context. Antigen: not known. Repertoires were generated with immunoSEQ multiplex PCR, while TCRdb's copy carries only in-frame clones and drops some. Of 900,000 to 1,200,000 clones listed, approximately 80% are singletons. The data originate from a study of shared clonotypes between healthy human individuals. Study findings and constraints: Clonotype sharing among donors, it was expected, would be affected by sequencing depth.

Per the germline V gene, CDR1 is SGHTA and CDR2 is FQGNSA. The CDR3 consists of 17 residues. J lost 9 bases, V lost 2 bases, and 15 bases had no gene match. Sequenced sample: memory CD4+ T cells from PBMCs. This sample's subset: CD45RA-negative fraction. This chain connects TRBV7-2 to TRBJ2-2; 7 bases fit TRBD1. The clonotype comes from a man between 18 and 29 years old in good health. Some clones in this sample may be carry-over from other donors' samples. CDR3 in DNA: TGTGCCAGCAGCTTATTTATCGTGACAGGGACCAAATGGGAGCTGTTTTTT. It specifies CASSLFIVTGTKWELFF.